This T cell receptor (beta chain) derives from a study of blood T cell repertoires in COVID-19. TCRdb's table, derived via immunoSEQ multiplex PCR, lists solely in-frame clones and lacks some. Seen here are about 200,000 clones, about 90% observed once, and the top ten hold approximately 8.1%. This clone came up a few times. Clinical history as reported by participants underpinned cohort assignment. The CDR3 has 12 amino acids. V lost 6 bases and J lost 10, with 15 bases in between. This clonotype was obtained from a woman between 18 and 30 years old who had recovered from COVID-19. The chain carries TRBV12-3 or TRBV12-4 and TRBJ1-2; tentatively, D is TRBD1 (6 bases). Material for sequencing was PBMCs or T cells enriched from blood (not recorded which). Here the CDR3 reads CASRRVDSAYTF. In DNA form, the CDR3 reads TGTGCCAGCAGACGCGTGGACAGCGCCTACACCTTC.